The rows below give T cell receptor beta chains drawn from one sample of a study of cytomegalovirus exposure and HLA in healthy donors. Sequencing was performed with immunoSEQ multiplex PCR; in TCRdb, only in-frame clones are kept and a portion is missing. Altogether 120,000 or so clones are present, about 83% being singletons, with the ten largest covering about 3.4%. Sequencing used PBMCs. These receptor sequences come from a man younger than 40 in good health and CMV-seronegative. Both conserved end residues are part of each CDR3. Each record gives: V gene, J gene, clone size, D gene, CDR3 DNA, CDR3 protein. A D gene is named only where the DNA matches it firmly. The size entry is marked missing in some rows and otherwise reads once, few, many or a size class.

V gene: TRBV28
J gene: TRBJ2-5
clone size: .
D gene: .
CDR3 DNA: TGTGCCAGCAGTTGGAACCAGCGTAGGGAGACCCAGTACTTC
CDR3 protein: CASSWNQRRETQYF

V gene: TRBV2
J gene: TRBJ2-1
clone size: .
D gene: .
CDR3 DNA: TGTGCCAGCAGCCCTTACAATGAGCAGTTCTTC
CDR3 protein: CASSPYNEQFF

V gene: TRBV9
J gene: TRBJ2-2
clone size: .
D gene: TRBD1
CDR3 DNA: TGTGCCAGCAGCGTAGCCAGGGGGCTTGGCACCGGGGAGCTGTTTTTT
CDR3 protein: CASSVARGLGTGELFF

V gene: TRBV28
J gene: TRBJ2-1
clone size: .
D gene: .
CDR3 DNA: TGTGCCAACGGGGGCTACAATGAGCAGTTCTTC
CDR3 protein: CANGGYNEQFF

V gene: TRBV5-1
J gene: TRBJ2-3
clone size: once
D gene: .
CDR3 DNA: TGCGCCAGCAGCCTGGACCGGGATACGCAGTATTTT
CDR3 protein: CASSLDRDTQYF

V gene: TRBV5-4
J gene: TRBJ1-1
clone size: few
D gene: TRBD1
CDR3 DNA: TGTGCCAGCAGCCCCGGGACAGCCCCCGAAGCTTTCTTT
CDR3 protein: CASSPGTAPEAFF

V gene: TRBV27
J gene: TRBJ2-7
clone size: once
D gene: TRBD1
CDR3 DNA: TGTGCCAGCAGTTTATCGGGACAGTTTTACGAGCAGTACTTC
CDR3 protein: CASSLSGQFYEQYF

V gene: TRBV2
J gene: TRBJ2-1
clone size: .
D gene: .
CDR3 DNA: TGTGCCAGCAGTGGTTTTAGTCAGGGCTACAATGAGCAGTTCTTC
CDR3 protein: CASSGFSQGYNEQFF

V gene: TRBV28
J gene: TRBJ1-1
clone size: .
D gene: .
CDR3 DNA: TGTGCCAGCAGTTTATCGGCAGGGGACACTGAAGCTTTCTTT
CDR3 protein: CASSLSAGDTEAFF

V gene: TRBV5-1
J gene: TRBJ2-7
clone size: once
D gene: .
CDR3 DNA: TGCGCCAGCAGCTTGGCCGTCGGGAGCTCCTACGAGCAGTACTTC
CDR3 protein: CASSLAVGSSYEQYF

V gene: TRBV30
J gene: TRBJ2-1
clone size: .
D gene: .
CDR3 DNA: TGTGCCTGGAGTGTACGAAGCGAGGTCAGCTCCTACAATGAGCAGTTCTTC
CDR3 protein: CAWSVRSEVSSYNEQFF

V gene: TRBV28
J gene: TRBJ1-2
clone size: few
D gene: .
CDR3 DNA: TGTGCCAGCATCTATGGGGGCGGGAGGCCTAACTATGGCTACACCTTC
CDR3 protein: CASIYGGGRPNYGYTF

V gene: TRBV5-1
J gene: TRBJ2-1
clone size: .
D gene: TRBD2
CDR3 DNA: TGCGCCAGCAGCTCCGCCGGGACTAGCTTCCATGAGCAGTTCTTC
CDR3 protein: CASSSAGTSFHEQFF

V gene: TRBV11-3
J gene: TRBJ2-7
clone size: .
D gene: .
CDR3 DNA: TGTGCCAGCAGCAAACAGGGCTCTGGCCACGAGCAGTACTTC
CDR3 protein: CASSKQGSGHEQYF

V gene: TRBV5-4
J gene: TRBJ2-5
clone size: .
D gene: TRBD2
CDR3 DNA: TGTGCCAGCAGCTTGGGACTAGCGGGGGTTGCGTACCAAGAGACCCAGTACTTC
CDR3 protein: CASSLGLAGVAYQETQYF

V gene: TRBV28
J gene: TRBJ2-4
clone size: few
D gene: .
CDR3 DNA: TGTGCCAGCAGTTCCCAACAGGGAGCCAAAAACATTCAGTACTTC
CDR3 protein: CASSSQQGAKNIQYF

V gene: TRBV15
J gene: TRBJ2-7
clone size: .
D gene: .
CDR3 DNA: TGTGCCACCAGCAGAGATGACGGGATCGAGCAGTACTTC
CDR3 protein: CATSRDDGIEQYF

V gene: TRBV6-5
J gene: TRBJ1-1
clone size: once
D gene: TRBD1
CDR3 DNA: TGTGCCAGCAGTTACTCGAATCCGAGGGACAGCGCTGAAGCTTTCTTT
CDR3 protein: CASSYSNPRDSAEAFF

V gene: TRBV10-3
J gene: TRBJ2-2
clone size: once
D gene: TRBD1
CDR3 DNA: TGTGCCATCAGTGAGAGAAGGACAGGGTATGGCACCGGGGAGCTGTTTTTT
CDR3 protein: CAISERRTGYGTGELFF

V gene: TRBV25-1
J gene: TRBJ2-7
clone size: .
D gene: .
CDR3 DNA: TGTGCCAGCAGCCCATTAGGGGGGGCAAGTGTCTCCTACGAGCAGTACTTC
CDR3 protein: CASSPLGGASVSYEQYF

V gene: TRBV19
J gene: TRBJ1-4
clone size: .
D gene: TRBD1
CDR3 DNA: TGTGCCAGTAGTATGGGCGGGACAGCATTTTCAACTAATGAAAAACTGTTTTTT
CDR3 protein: CASSMGGTAFSTNEKLFF

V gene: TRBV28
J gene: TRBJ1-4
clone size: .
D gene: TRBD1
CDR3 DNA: TGTGCCAGCAGTTCGAGGACAGGGGGACGAGAAAAACTGTTTTTT
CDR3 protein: CASSSRTGGREKLFF

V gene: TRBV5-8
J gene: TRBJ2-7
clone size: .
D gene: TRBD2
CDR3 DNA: TGTGCCAGCAGCTCCCAGCGGGAGGTAACCTACGAGCAGTACTTC
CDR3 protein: CASSSQREVTYEQYF

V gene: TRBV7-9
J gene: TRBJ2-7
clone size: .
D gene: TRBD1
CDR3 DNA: TGTGCCAGCAGCTCTACGGACAGGGTCTCCGAGCAGTACTTC
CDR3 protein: CASSSTDRVSEQYF

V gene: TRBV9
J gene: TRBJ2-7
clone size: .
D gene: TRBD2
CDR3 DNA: TGTGCCAGCAGCCCAGGATTAGCGGGCCCCCGAAGGGAGCAGTACTTC
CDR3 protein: CASSPGLAGPRREQYF

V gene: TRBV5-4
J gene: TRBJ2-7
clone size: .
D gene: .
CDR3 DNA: TGTGCCAGCAGCCAATCCCCCCTACGGGAGCAGTACTTC
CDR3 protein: CASSQSPLREQYF

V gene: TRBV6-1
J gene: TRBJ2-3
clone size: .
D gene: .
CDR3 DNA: TGTGCCAGCAGTCCCCGACCTGGAGCAGATACGCAGTATTTT
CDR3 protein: CASSPRPGADTQYF

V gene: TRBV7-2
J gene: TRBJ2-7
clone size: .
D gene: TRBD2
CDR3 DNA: TGTGCCAGCAGCTTAGCTAGCGGGGGGTCCAGCTCCTACGAGCAGTACTTC
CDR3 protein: CASSLASGGSSSYEQYF

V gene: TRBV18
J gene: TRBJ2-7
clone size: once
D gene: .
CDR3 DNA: TGTGCCAGCTCACCTCAACGCCGACAGGCGGCCTACGAGCAGTACTTC
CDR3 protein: CASSPQRRQAAYEQYF

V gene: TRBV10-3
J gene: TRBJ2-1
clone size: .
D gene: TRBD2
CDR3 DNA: TGTGCCATCAGTGCGACTAGCGGGGGCCGGGGGTACAATGAGCAGTTCTTC
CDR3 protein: CAISATSGGRGYNEQFF

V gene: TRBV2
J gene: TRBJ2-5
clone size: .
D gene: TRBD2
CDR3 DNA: TGTGCCAGCCAACCAGGGAGGGGTGAGACCCAGTACTTC
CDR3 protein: CASQPGRGETQYF

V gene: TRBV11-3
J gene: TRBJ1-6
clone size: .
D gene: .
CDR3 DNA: TGTGCCAGCAGCTTGGGCAGGGCGGATTCACCCCTCCACTTT
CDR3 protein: CASSLGRADSPLHF

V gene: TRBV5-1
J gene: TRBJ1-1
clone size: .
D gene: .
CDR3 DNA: TGCGCCAGCAGACCACTACAGGGCGAGAACACTGAAGCTTTCTTT
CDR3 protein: CASRPLQGENTEAFF

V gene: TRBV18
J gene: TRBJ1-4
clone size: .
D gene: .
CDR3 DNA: TGTGCCAGCTCACGAACCGTGACAGGACGTAATGAAAAACTGTTTTTT
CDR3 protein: CASSRTVTGRNEKLFF

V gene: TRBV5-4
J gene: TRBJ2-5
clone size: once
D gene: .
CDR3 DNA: TGTGCCAGCAGCCTCGGGACACCTCAAGAGACCCAGTACTTC
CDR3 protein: CASSLGTPQETQYF

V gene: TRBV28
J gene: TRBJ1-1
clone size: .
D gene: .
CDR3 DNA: TGTGCCAGCAGTGCCGGGGGAACAAAAAGAACTGAAGCTTTCTTT
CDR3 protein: CASSAGGTKRTEAFF

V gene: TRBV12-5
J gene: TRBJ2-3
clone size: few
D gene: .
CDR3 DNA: TGTGCTAGTGGTTTGTATCTTGGAGGCGATACGCAGTATTTT
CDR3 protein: CASGLYLGGDTQYF

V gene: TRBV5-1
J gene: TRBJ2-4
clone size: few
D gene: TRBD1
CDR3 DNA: TGCGCCAGCAGCTCGGGACAGGGGGTCCACATTCAGTACTTC
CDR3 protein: CASSSGQGVHIQYF